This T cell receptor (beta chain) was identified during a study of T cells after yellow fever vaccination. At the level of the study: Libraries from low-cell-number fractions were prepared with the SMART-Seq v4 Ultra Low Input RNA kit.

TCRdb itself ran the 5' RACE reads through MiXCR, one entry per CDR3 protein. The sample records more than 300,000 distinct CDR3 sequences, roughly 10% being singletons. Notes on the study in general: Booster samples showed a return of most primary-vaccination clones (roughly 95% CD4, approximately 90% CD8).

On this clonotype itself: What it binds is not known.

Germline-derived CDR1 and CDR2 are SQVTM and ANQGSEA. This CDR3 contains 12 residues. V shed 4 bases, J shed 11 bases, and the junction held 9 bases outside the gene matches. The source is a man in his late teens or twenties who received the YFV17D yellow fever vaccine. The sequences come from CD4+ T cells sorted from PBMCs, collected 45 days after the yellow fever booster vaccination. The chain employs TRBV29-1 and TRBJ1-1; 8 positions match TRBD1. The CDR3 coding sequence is TGCAGCGTTGTGTTACAGGGGGAGGTTGCTTTCTTT. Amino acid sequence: CSVVLQGEVAFF.